These 7 T cell receptor beta chains came from one sample sequenced in a study of T cells in Graves' hyperthyroidism and ophthalmopathy. Amplification of TCR beta CDR3 regions was performed using RNA transcripts as template. Carried out on the TCR CDR3, a first-round RT-PCR used the HTBI primer set. MiXCR, run by TCRdb on the multiplex PCR reads, gives a single entry per CDR3 protein. The table has approximately 510,000 distinct CDR3 sequences, roughly 20% seen once. The source material was blood. The source is a man between 18 and 35 years old with Graves' hyperthyroidism.

Many counts were recorded for this clonotype. The chain couples TRBV28 to TRBJ1-5; a possible D gene is TRBD1 (6 bases). V shed 11 bases and J shed 9 bases, with 20 bases lying between them. The germline V gene has CDR1 MDHEN and CDR2 SYDVKM. This CDR3 comprises 13 residues. This CDR3 is CAATGPGVMPQHF. CDR3 in DNA: TGTGCCGCTACGGGACCAGGGGTTATGCCCCAGCATTTT.

This chain links TRBV11-2 with TRBJ1-2; 11 bases fit TRBD1. This CDR3 is 16 amino acids long. V dropped 5 bases and J dropped 2; count of bases not matched to a gene: 7. Germline lookup yields CDR1 SGHAT and CDR2 FQNNGV. The CDR3 protein is CASSTRTGGENYGYTF. CDR3 nucleotides: TGTGCCAGCAGCACTAGGACAGGGGGCGAGAACTATGGCTACACCTTC.

This clonotype was detected many times. The rearrangement uses TRBV6-5 and TRBJ2-5, with 7 bases lining up with TRBD2. V was pared by 0 bases and J by 7 bases, with 14 bases of the junction left unmatched. Germline V gene data show CDR1 as MNHEY and CDR2 as SVGAGI. CDR3 length: 17 amino acids. The CDR3, as DNA: TGTGCCAGCAGTTACTCACCTGGCGGGGGAGCCCCAGGGACCCAGTACTTC. Residues: CASSYSPGGGAPGTQYF.

CDR3 coding DNA: TGTGCCAGCACGGGATATAGGGACGGGTACGGAAACACCATATATTTT. This codes for CASTGYRDGYGNTIYF. The chain is built from TRBV11-1 and TRBJ1-3; tentatively, D is TRBD1 (5 bases). The CDR3 totals 16 residues. Germline assignment: CDR1 SGHAT and CDR2 FQDESV (reference sequence). With 7 bases removed from V and 4 bases from J, the gap between germline ends came to 20 bases.

This clonotype was detected many times. This rearrangement joins TRBV5-1 to TRBJ1-1; D unclear. The CDR3 spans 15 residues. V was clipped by 4 bases and J by 0 bases, with 13 bases between them. Germline CDR1 and CDR2: SGHRS and YFSETQ. CDR3 sequence (DNA): TGCGCCAGCAGCCCACCTCAGGCGATGAACACTGAAGCTTTCTTT. Translation gives CASSPPQAMNTEAFF.

This clonotype was seen at least ten times. V gene TRBV6-5 combines with J gene TRBJ1-1; no definite D call. The CDR3 is 13 residues long. V lost 3 bases and J lost 1, with 6 bases in between. Germline assignment: CDR1 MNHEY and CDR2 SVGAGI. CDR3 in amino acids: CASSYITNTEAFF. The CDR3, as DNA: TGTGCCAGCAGTTATATAACGAACACTGAAGCTTTCTTT.

This sequence joins TRBV11-2 and TRBJ2-2; a weak D match, TRBD1 (5 bases). Trimming removed 7 bases at V and 3 bases at J, with 18 bases between. The CDR3 extends over 16 amino acids. The V gene's germline CDR1 is SGHAT and CDR2 FQNNGV. In DNA, the CDR3 is TGTGCCAGCACCGCGTCGACAGTTTGGGACACCGGGGAGCTGTTTTTT. As protein: CASTASTVWDTGELFF.